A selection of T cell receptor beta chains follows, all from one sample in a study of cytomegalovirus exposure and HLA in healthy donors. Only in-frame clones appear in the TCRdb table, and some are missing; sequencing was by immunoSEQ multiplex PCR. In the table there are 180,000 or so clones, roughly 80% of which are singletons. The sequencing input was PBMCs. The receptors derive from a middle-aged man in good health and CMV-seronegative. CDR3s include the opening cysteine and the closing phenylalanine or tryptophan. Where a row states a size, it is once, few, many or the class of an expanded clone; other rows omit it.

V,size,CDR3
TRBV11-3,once,CASSLWEGRYNSPLHF
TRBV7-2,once,CASSPGYEQYF
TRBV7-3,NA,CASSRGGSSYNEQFF
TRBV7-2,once,CASSTRTGYDTEAFF
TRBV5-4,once,CASSLLDRWNYGYTF
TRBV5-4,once,CASPRQGREKLFF
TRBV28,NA,CASSWRQGATSYEQYF
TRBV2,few,CASSKRTGAGDTQYF
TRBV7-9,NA,CASSRDRGLYEQYF
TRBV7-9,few,CASSGLTSGGTDTQYF
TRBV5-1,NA,CASSLADGSYEQYF
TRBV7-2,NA,CASSLNPPTVSYQPQHF
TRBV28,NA,CASRASEQSAFF
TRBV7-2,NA,CASSQRHRGRNTDTQYF
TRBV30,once,CAWTFGGVNYGYTF
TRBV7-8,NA,CASSIASGSSYNEQFF
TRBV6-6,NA,CASSYSSSSANYGYTF
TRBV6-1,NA,CASSDPDRAGTDTQYF
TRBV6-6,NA,CASKTGITDTQYF
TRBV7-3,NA,CASRLSPSGGAAEQFF
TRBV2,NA,CASSEALLVRGQTDSNQPQHF
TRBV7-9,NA,CASSRDRTSEAGELFF
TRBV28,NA,CASSRPRDRVNSPLHF
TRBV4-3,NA,CASSQERSQETQYF
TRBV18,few,CASSPNRQPTEAFF
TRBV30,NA,CAWNTGSTDTQYF
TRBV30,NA,CVGGVNYGYTF
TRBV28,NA,CASSLLAGGSADTQYF
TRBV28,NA,CASNLRGSNSPLHF
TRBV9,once,CASSVGGTGINEQYF
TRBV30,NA,CAWSGQAETEAFF